This T cell receptor beta chain was identified in a study of T cell responses to AZD1222 COVID-19 vaccine. Overall study results and limits: Donors in the cohort were predominantly white British and more often female, and clonal diversity was possibly underestimated. Dominant at 160-218 and 743-854, vaccine-associated CD4 TCRs also spanned spike.

Germline V gene sequence: CDR1 LNHDA, CDR2 SQIVND (reference sequence). V dropped 3 bases and J dropped 8 bases, with 14 bases sitting between them. The CDR3 consists of 14 residues. As to this clone: Its antigen is unknown.

TCRdb keeps only in-frame clones here, not all; method: immunoSEQ multiplex PCR. This table holds some 74,000 clones, around 84% found once. The starting material was peripheral blood, obtained on day 0 of AZD1222 vaccination. The rearrangement uses TRBV19 and TRBJ1-5; unclear D gene. The receptor was isolated from an adult in good health. The CDR3 DNA reads as TGTGCCAGTAGTATTAGCGAGGGTATGAAGCCCCAGCATTTT. This codes for CASSISEGMKPQHF.